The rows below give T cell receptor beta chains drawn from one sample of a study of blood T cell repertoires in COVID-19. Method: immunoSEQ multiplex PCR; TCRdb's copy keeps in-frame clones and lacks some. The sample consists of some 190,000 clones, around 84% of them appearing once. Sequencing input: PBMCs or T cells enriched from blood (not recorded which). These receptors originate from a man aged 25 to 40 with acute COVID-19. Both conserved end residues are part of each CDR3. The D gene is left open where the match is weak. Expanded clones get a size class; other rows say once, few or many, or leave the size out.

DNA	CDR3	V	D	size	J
TGTGCCAGCAGTTTCGAGGGGGCCCACCACAATGAGCAGTTCTTC	CASSFEGAHHNEQFF	TRBV27	TRBD1	NA	TRBJ2-1
TGCAGCGAGTGGGCCGCCGCAGTGAACACTGAAGCTTTCTTT	CSEWAAAVNTEAFF	TRBV29-1	NA	once	TRBJ1-1
TGTGCCACAGGACTTCGCACAGATACGCAGTATTTT	CATGLRTDTQYF	TRBV13	NA	NA	TRBJ2-3
TGTGCCAGCAGCTTTGGACACTTCACAGATACGCAGTATTTT	CASSFGHFTDTQYF	TRBV7-9	NA	NA	TRBJ2-3
TGTGCCAGTACCACCCAAACCGGGACAGGGGTTTCACCCCTCCACTTT	CASTTQTGTGVSPLHF	TRBV19	TRBD1	few	TRBJ1-6
TGTGCCAGCAGTCCCCCAGCGGGGTTCACAGATACGCAGTATTTT	CASSPPAGFTDTQYF	TRBV6-5	TRBD2	NA	TRBJ2-3
TGTGCCAGCAGCTGGAGAGACAATGAGCAGTTCTTC	CASSWRDNEQFF	TRBV7-9	NA	NA	TRBJ2-1
TGCGCCAGCAGCTTGGGGGCAGGGGACTATGGCTACACCTTC	CASSLGAGDYGYTF	TRBV5-1	NA	many	TRBJ1-2
TGCGCCAGCAGTGAGATAGGGGGAGCCCCCTACGAGCAGTACTTC	CASSEIGGAPYEQYF	TRBV10-2	NA	once	TRBJ2-7
TGTGCCAGCAGCCAGGGACAGGCCTTCTCTGGAAACACCATATATTTT	CASSQGQAFSGNTIYF	TRBV13	TRBD1	NA	TRBJ1-3
TGCGCCAGCAGCCAACCAACCAGGGGGAACACTGAAGCTTTCTTT	CASSQPTRGNTEAFF	TRBV4-1	NA	NA	TRBJ1-1
TGCAGTGCTAGTCAGCGGGGGACCCAAGAGACCCAGTACTTC	CSASQRGTQETQYF	TRBV20-1	TRBD2	NA	TRBJ2-5
TGTGCCAGCAGCCGGGACAACGCATACAATGAGCAGTTCTTC	CASSRDNAYNEQFF	TRBV6-2/TRBV6-3	NA	NA	TRBJ2-1
TGTGCCACCCGGTGGACTAGTGGGACAGATACGCAGTATTTT	CATRWTSGTDTQYF	TRBV6-5	TRBD2	NA	TRBJ2-3
TGTGCCAGCACCCGGGACAGGGTGGTCGAGCAGTACTTC	CASTRDRVVEQYF	TRBV2	TRBD1	NA	TRBJ2-7
TGCGCCAGCAGTGGACAGGGGGGAGCCACAGATACGCAGTATTTT	CASSGQGGATDTQYF	TRBV10-1	TRBD1	NA	TRBJ2-3
TGTGCCAGCAGTTCCCGAGGAGGCAGCAATCAGCCCCAGCATTTT	CASSSRGGSNQPQHF	TRBV6-5	NA	NA	TRBJ1-5
TGTGCCAGCAGTTTATCGTGGACAGGGACCGATAATTCACCCCTCCACTTT	CASSLSWTGTDNSPLHF	TRBV27	TRBD1	NA	TRBJ1-6
TGTGCCAGCAGTTCTTGGACAGGGAGGGAAGCTAACTATGGCTACACCTTC	CASSSWTGREANYGYTF	TRBV28	TRBD1	NA	TRBJ1-2
TGTGCCAGCACACTAATCGGGACAGGGGACTCACCCCTCCACTTT	CASTLIGTGDSPLHF	TRBV6-5	TRBD1	NA	TRBJ1-6
TGTGCCAACGAACGACAGGGCAATCAGCCCCAGCATTTT	CANERQGNQPQHF	TRBV24-1	NA	NA	TRBJ1-5
TGCGCCAGCAGCCAAGGTCCGGTGAATCAGCCCCAGCATTTT	CASSQGPVNQPQHF	TRBV4-1	NA	NA	TRBJ1-5
TGCGCCAGCAGCCAAGAGGCTCTGAACACTGAAGCTTTCTTT	CASSQEALNTEAFF	TRBV4-1	NA	NA	TRBJ1-1
TGCGCCAGCAGTCCGGGGACAGGCAGGAGGGGTGAGCAGTTCTTC	CASSPGTGRRGEQFF	TRBV5-1	TRBD1	once	TRBJ2-1
TGCGCCAGCAGCCAAGAAACAGGCCAGCCCCAGCATTTT	CASSQETGQPQHF	TRBV4-1	NA	NA	TRBJ1-5
TGTGCCAGCGGACTAACTCCGGGACAGCAGCAGTTCTTC	CASGLTPGQQQFF	TRBV6-5	NA	few	TRBJ2-1
TGTGCCAGCAGTGCACGGGACAGGGAATATGGCTACACCTTC	CASSARDREYGYTF	TRBV2	TRBD1	NA	TRBJ1-2
TGTGCCAGCAGTTTTCGACTCACCTACGAGCAGTACTTC	CASSFRLTYEQYF	TRBV28	NA	NA	TRBJ2-7
TGTGCCAGCGGTCAGGGAGGGGTCGGACAGCCCCAGCATTTT	CASGQGGVGQPQHF	TRBV28	NA	NA	TRBJ1-5
TGTGCCAGCTCTGAGACCGCAGGGAACACTGAAGCTTTCTTT	CASSETAGNTEAFF	TRBV3-1/TRBV3-2	NA	NA	TRBJ1-1
TGTGCCAGTAGTATAAGGGGACAGGGGGCTGGCACTGAAGCTTTCTTT	CASSIRGQGAGTEAFF	TRBV19	TRBD1	NA	TRBJ1-1
TGTGCCAGCAGCTTAGTGGACAGGTTGTACTCACCCCTCCACTTT	CASSLVDRLYSPLHF	TRBV7-9	TRBD1	once	TRBJ1-6
TGTGCCAGCAGCTTAGCGCAGGGGACGAGGACTGAAGCTTTCTTT	CASSLAQGTRTEAFF	TRBV7-9	NA	NA	TRBJ1-1
TGTGCCTGCCTGCAGGGGGGAGGAGAGACCCAGTACTTC	CACLQGGGETQYF	TRBV30	NA	once	TRBJ2-5
TGTGCCAGCAGCTTACTAGACTGCCTGTTATCACATGGCTACACCTTC	CASSLLDCLLSHGYTF	TRBV11-3	NA	NA	TRBJ1-2
TGTGCCAGCAGCGTTTACACAGGGGCCACTGAAGCTTTCTTT	CASSVYTGATEAFF	TRBV7-9	TRBD1	NA	TRBJ1-1
TGTGCCAGCAGTTTGAGTGAGTCCACTGAAGCTTTCTTT	CASSLSESTEAFF	TRBV12-3/TRBV12-4	NA	NA	TRBJ1-1
TGTGCCAGCAGTTTCGGACAGGGTAGTACGACCTATAATTCACCCCTCCACTTT	CASSFGQGSTTYNSPLHF	TRBV5-4	TRBD1	NA	TRBJ1-6
TGTGCCAGCAGTTTACCGGGGACTGAAGCTTTCTTT	CASSLPGTEAFF	TRBV12-3/TRBV12-4	NA	NA	TRBJ1-1
TGCGCCAGCGGCGCAGGGGGCGTGCATGAGCAGTTCTTC	CASGAGGVHEQFF	TRBV5-1	TRBD1	NA	TRBJ2-1
TGTGCCAGCAGCCGCACAGGGTTCTATGGCTACACCTTC	CASSRTGFYGYTF	TRBV6-5	NA	NA	TRBJ1-2
TGTGCCAGCAGCTTTTGGGACAGGGTTATACCCGGGGAGCTGTTTTTT	CASSFWDRVIPGELFF	TRBV5-4	TRBD1	NA	TRBJ2-2